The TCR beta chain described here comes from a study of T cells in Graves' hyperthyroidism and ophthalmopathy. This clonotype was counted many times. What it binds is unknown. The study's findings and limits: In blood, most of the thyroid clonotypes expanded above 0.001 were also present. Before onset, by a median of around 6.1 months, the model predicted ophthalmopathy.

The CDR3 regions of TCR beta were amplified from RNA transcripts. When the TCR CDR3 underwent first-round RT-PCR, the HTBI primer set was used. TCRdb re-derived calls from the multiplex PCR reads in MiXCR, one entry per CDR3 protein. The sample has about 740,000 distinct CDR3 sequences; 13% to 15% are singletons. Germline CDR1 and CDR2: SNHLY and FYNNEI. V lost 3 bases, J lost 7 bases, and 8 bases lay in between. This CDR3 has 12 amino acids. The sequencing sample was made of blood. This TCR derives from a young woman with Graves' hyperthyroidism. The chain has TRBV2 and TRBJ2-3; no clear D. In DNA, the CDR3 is TGTGCCAGCAGTGAGGGGATGAATACGCAGTATTTT. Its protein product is CASSEGMNTQYF. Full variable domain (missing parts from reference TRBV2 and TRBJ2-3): EPEVTQTPSHQVTQMGQEVILRCVPISNHLYFYWYRQILGQKVEFLVSFYNNEISEKSEIFDDQFSVERPDGSNFTLKIRSTKLEDSAMYFCASSEGMNTQYFGPGTRLTVL.